The present T cell receptor (beta chain) was sequenced within a study of follicular helper T cells after annual influenza vaccination. The table came from immunoSEQ multiplex PCR; TCRdb's copy has only in-frame clones and leaves some out. This table has approximately 12,000 clones, 80% appearing once. General observations from the study: Recurrent ICOS+CD38+ cTfh clonotypes included tetramer and AIM influenza-specific ones. Most later recoveries of Day 7 ICOS+CD38+ clones were ICOS-CD38- cTfh.

Noted time point: 2015-2016 season, pre-vaccination. Adults received seasonal inactivated influenza vaccine, with sorted blood CD4 subsets sequenced before and after. Donors were community-dwelling with no influenza vaccine in the prior 6 months. This clone appeared a single time. The antigen remains unidentified. A read error may produce the germline difference seen at one junction end. There are 15 residues in the CDR3. CDR1 is SGHRS and CDR2 is YFSETQ in the germline V gene. The source material was CXCR5+ CD38- circulating T follicular helper cells from blood, sampled on the day of influenza vaccination. As for subset: circulating Tfh, non-naive CD4+CXCR5+PD-1+ (ICOS+CD38+ or ICOS-CD38-). The source is an adult who received the influenza vaccine. This sequence joins TRBV5-1 and TRBJ1-3; possible D gene TRBD1, 6 bases. This CDR3 reads CVSSLVAGEGNTIYF. In DNA form, the CDR3 reads TGCGTCAGCAGCTTGGTGGCAGGGGAAGGAAACACCATATATTTT.